The TCR beta chain under discussion was sequenced for a study of post-analysis software for immune sequencing data. Across the study: The patients showed relapsing-remitting, secondary progressive and progressive-relapsing multiple sclerosis courses.

A word on this clonotype: The antigen remains unidentified.

This CDR3 region has 13 residues. V lost 6 bases to trimming and J lost 1 base; unmatched junction nucleotides: 3. CDR1 and CDR2 from the germline V gene are DFQATT and SNEGSKA (reference sequence). Unique molecular identifiers were carried by the TCR beta cDNA libraries. TCRdb re-called the PCR reads with MiXCR, one entry per CDR3 protein. The sample records hundreds of thousands of distinct CDR3 sequences, less than 35% being singletons. Study-level findings and limits: By F measure, samples from a shared preparation batch strongly co-clustered. Compared with controls, patients had more of five TRBV segments, including TRBV5-6, TRBV5-1 and TRBV20-1.

This clonotype originated in a girl aged 5-17 years with multiple sclerosis. Material for sequencing was blood. The rearrangement uses TRBV20-1 and TRBJ2-3; 8 bases line up with TRBD1. This CDR3 is CSAQGAGTDTQYF. CDR3 bases: TGCAGTGCCCAGGGGGCTGGCACAGATACGCAGTATTTT.